The present T cell receptor beta chain was sequenced within a study of siplizumab effects on memory and regulatory T cells. Study as a whole: Mixed lymphocyte reactions were matched in twos, containing siplizumab at around 1 ug/mL or lacking drug.

CDR1 SGDLS and CDR2 YYNGEE come from the germline V gene. The germline V and J ends were trimmed by 4 bases and 6 bases, with 13 bases remaining between them. CDR3 size: 14 residues. Roughly 9.8 x 10^4 TCR templates were assayed per sample. Assay: immunoSEQ multiplex PCR; the TCRdb copy retains only in-frame clones and omits some. The table lists almost 20,000 clones, about 40% of them singletons. The mixed lymphocyte reaction cells were cocultured at 37°C for more than five days. A 1:1 mixture was made of responder PBMCs labelled with CFSE and stimulator PBMCs labelled with Violet Dye. Concerning this clone: Its specificity is not known.

This chain uses TRBV9 with TRBJ2-2; D remains ambiguous. This clonotype was obtained from a human donor in good health; the cells came from an allogeneic mixed lymphocyte reaction. Some clones in this sample may be carry-over from other donors' samples. Sequencing was carried out using CFSE-low (dividing) CD4+ T cells sorted from an allogeneic mixed lymphocyte reaction. The CDR3: CASSPRVSPGELFF. The CDR3 coding sequence is TGTGCCAGCAGCCCCCGCGTGAGTCCCGGGGAGCTGTTTTTT. The full variable domain, in which reference TRBV9 and TRBJ2-2 provide the parts outside the CDR3, is DSGVTQTPKHLITATGQRVTLRCSPRSGDLSVYWYQQSLDQGLQFLIQYYNGEERAKGNILERFSAQQFPDLHSELNLSSLELGDSALYFCASSPRVSPGELFFGEGSRLTVL.